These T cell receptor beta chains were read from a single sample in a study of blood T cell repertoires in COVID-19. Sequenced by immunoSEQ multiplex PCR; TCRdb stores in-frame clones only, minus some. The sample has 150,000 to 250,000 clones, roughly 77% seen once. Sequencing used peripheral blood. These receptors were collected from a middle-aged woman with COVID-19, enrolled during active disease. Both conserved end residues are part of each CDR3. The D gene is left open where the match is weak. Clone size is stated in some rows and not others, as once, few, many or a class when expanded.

CDR3: CAWSVRGQGGEKLFF
DNA: TGTGCCTGGAGTGTAAGGGGACAGGGGGGAGAAAAACTGTTTTTT
J: TRBJ1-4
V: TRBV30
size: .
D: TRBD1

CDR3: CASSLAGGTKTQYF
DNA: TGTGCCAGCAGCTTAGCGGGAGGGACGAAGACCCAGTACTTC
J: TRBJ2-5
V: TRBV7-9
size: .
D: TRBD2

CDR3: CASTPYTGELFF
DNA: TGTGCCAGCACCCCCTACACCGGGGAGCTGTTTTTT
J: TRBJ2-2
V: TRBV2
size: many
D: .

CDR3: CASSQDRRRETQYF
DNA: TGTGCCAGCAGCCAAGATCGGAGGCGGGAGACCCAGTACTTC
J: TRBJ2-5
V: TRBV4-2
size: .
D: .

CDR3: CAWRIRGGHVTGELFF
DNA: TGTGCCTGGAGGATACGGGGGGGCCACGTCACCGGGGAGCTGTTTTTT
J: TRBJ2-2
V: TRBV30
size: .
D: TRBD2

CDR3: CSASLTRTSGRRWETQYF
DNA: TGCAGTGCTAGTCTAACACGGACTAGCGGGAGAAGGTGGGAGACCCAGTACTTC
J: TRBJ2-5
V: TRBV20-1
size: few
D: TRBD2

CDR3: CARGAEAPYNEQFF
DNA: TGTGCCAGGGGGGCGGAGGCCCCATACAATGAGCAGTTCTTC
J: TRBJ2-1
V: TRBV19
size: .
D: .

CDR3: CASSYAGSSGNTIYF
DNA: TGTGCCAGCAGCTACGCAGGATCCTCTGGAAACACCATATATTTT
J: TRBJ1-3
V: TRBV5-4
size: .
D: .

CDR3: CASSLGTDRNTIYF
DNA: TGCGCCAGCAGCTTAGGGACAGATAGAAACACCATATATTTT
J: TRBJ1-3
V: TRBV5-1
size: .
D: TRBD1

CDR3: CASSPNLSNQPQHF
DNA: TGTGCCAGCAGCCCTAACCTTAGCAATCAGCCCCAGCATTTT
J: TRBJ1-5
V: TRBV7-9
size: .
D: .

CDR3: CASSLVVTEAFF
DNA: TGTGCCAGCAGCTTAGTCGTCACTGAAGCTTTCTTT
J: TRBJ1-1
V: TRBV7-9
size: .
D: .

CDR3: CASSLAWDRNNQPQHF
DNA: TGTGCCAGCAGCTTGGCGTGGGACAGGAATAATCAGCCCCAGCATTTT
J: TRBJ1-5
V: TRBV5-5
size: .
D: TRBD1

CDR3: CASSQTAATEAFF
DNA: TGCGCCAGCAGCCAGACAGCTGCCACTGAAGCTTTCTTT
J: TRBJ1-1
V: TRBV4-3
size: few
D: .

CDR3: CASSLGQFTDTQYF
DNA: TGCGCCAGCAGCTTGGGACAGTTCACAGATACGCAGTATTTT
J: TRBJ2-3
V: TRBV5-1
size: .
D: .

CDR3: CASSYSGGAADTQYF
DNA: TGTGCCAGCAGTTATAGCGGGGGGGCCGCAGATACGCAGTATTTT
J: TRBJ2-3
V: TRBV2
size: .
D: TRBD2

CDR3: CASSPLARGGRSTDTQYF
DNA: TGTGCCAGCAGCCCGCTAGCTCGGGGGGGCCGGAGCACAGATACGCAGTATTTT
J: TRBJ2-3
V: TRBV9
size: .
D: TRBD2

CDR3: CASSLGTTTDTQYF
DNA: TGTGCCAGCAGCTTGGGGACTACCACAGATACGCAGTATTTT
J: TRBJ2-3
V: TRBV5-8
size: .
D: .

CDR3: CASSQEEGQPQHF
DNA: TGTGCCAGCAGCCAAGAAGAGGGTCAGCCCCAGCATTTT
J: TRBJ1-5
V: TRBV3-1/TRBV3-2
size: .
D: .

CDR3: CASSLRRAGGVYGYTF
DNA: TGTGCCAGCAGCTTGCGGCGGGCAGGGGGCGTCTATGGCTACACCTTC
J: TRBJ1-2
V: TRBV5-8
size: .
D: TRBD1

CDR3: CAWSLGQPDSPLHF
DNA: TGTGCCTGGAGTCTAGGACAGCCGGATTCACCCCTCCACTTT
J: TRBJ1-6
V: TRBV30
size: .
D: .

CDR3: CASSLIEGAYTDTQYF
DNA: TGTGCCAGCAGCTTGATTGAGGGGGCCTACACAGATACGCAGTATTTT
J: TRBJ2-3
V: TRBV5-6
size: .
D: TRBD1

CDR3: CASSSPTSGTYNEQFF
DNA: TGTGCCAGCAGCTCCCCGACTAGCGGGACCTACAATGAGCAGTTCTTC
J: TRBJ2-1
V: TRBV7-6
size: .
D: TRBD2

CDR3: CASSPSGGSDEQFF
DNA: TGTGCCAGCAGCCCCTCCGGCGGGAGTGATGAGCAGTTCTTC
J: TRBJ2-1
V: TRBV9
size: .
D: TRBD2

CDR3: CASRTGGANTEAFF
DNA: TGTGCCAGCAGGACGGGGGGCGCGAACACTGAAGCTTTCTTT
J: TRBJ1-1
V: TRBV28
size: .
D: .

CDR3: CASSHSGQGGEKLFF
DNA: TGTGCCAGCAGCCATTCGGGACAGGGCGGCGAAAAACTGTTTTTT
J: TRBJ1-4
V: TRBV3-1/TRBV3-2
size: .
D: TRBD1

CDR3: CATSSPWGRAPNEQFF
DNA: TGTGCCACCAGCTCACCCTGGGGCAGGGCTCCCAATGAGCAGTTCTTC
J: TRBJ2-1
V: TRBV15
size: many
D: .

CDR3: CASSLIQGDKNIQYF
DNA: TGTGCCAGCAGCTTAATCCAGGGGGATAAAAACATTCAGTACTTC
J: TRBJ2-4
V: TRBV7-3
size: .
D: TRBD1

CDR3: CASSQERVVNTEAFF
DNA: TGCGCCAGCAGCCAAGAAAGAGTCGTAAACACTGAAGCTTTCTTT
J: TRBJ1-1
V: TRBV4-1
size: .
D: .

CDR3: CASTWHSGANVLTF
DNA: TGTGCCAGCACTTGGCACTCTGGGGCCAACGTCCTGACTTTC
J: TRBJ2-6
V: TRBV7-9
size: .
D: .

CDR3: CSVEDADSYGYTF
DNA: TGCAGCGTTGAAGACGCGGACAGCTATGGCTACACCTTC
J: TRBJ1-2
V: TRBV29-1
size: .
D: .

CDR3: CASTLQGEVNSPLHF
DNA: TGTGCCAGCACCCTACAGGGGGAGGTTAATTCACCCCTCCACTTT
J: TRBJ1-6
V: TRBV6-5
size: many
D: TRBD1

CDR3: CASSLRRDRDNTIYF
DNA: TGTGCCAGCAGCTTGCGCCGGGACAGGGATAACACCATATATTTT
J: TRBJ1-3
V: TRBV5-6
size: once
D: TRBD1

CDR3: CASSPPPRVGAFF
DNA: TGTGCCAGCTCACCACCGCCCAGGGTTGGAGCTTTCTTT
J: TRBJ1-1
V: TRBV18
size: .
D: .

CDR3: CASSLAGGGREKLFF
DNA: TGTGCCAGCAGCTTAGCAGGGGGTGGGAGAGAAAAACTGTTTTTT
J: TRBJ1-4
V: TRBV5-4
size: .
D: TRBD1

CDR3: CAWTRRGHREAFF
DNA: TGTGCCTGGACGAGAAGGGGACACCGTGAAGCTTTCTTT
J: TRBJ1-1
V: TRBV30
size: .
D: .

CDR3: CASRRSDRTNSPLHF
DNA: TGTGCCAGCAGACGTTCGGACAGGACCAATTCACCCCTCCACTTT
J: TRBJ1-6
V: TRBV6-5
size: once
D: TRBD1

CDR3: CASSQTGGKQPQHF
DNA: TGTGCCAGCAGCCAGACGGGGGGCAAACAGCCCCAGCATTTT
J: TRBJ1-5
V: TRBV3-1/TRBV3-2
size: few
D: .

CDR3: CTSSQIREVNTEAFF
DNA: TGCACCAGCAGCCAGATTCGGGAGGTGAACACTGAAGCTTTCTTT
J: TRBJ1-1
V: TRBV1
size: .
D: .

CDR3: CAWSKIGGNTEAFF
DNA: TGTGCCTGGAGCAAAATCGGGGGGAACACTGAAGCTTTCTTT
J: TRBJ1-1
V: TRBV30
size: .
D: .